The clone carrying this T cell receptor beta chain was counted only a few times. Its antigen remains unknown. In germline, CDR1 is SGHAT, CDR2 FQNNGV. This CDR3 has 14 amino acids. V was cut by 0 bases and J by 4 bases, with 10 bases left in between. This entry is derived from a study of response to subunit inactivated influenza vaccine. The study, taken as a whole, reports: Few additional T cells are recruited per seasonal influenza vaccination, authors suggested.

Using its own MiXCR run on the RT-PCR reads, TCRdb lists one record per CDR3 protein. The table shows more than 600,000 distinct CDR3 sequences, with approximately 18% occurring only once. This TCR was sampled from a man aged 45-60 years who received an inactivated influenza vaccine. The chain combines TRBV11-2 with TRBJ2-7; D unresolved. Here the sequenced sample was PBMCs from blood, taken about 5 days after vaccination. The CDR3 loop is CASSLDFLGYEQYF. The CDR3 region has the DNA TGTGCCAGCAGCTTAGATTTTTTAGGTTACGAGCAGTACTTC.